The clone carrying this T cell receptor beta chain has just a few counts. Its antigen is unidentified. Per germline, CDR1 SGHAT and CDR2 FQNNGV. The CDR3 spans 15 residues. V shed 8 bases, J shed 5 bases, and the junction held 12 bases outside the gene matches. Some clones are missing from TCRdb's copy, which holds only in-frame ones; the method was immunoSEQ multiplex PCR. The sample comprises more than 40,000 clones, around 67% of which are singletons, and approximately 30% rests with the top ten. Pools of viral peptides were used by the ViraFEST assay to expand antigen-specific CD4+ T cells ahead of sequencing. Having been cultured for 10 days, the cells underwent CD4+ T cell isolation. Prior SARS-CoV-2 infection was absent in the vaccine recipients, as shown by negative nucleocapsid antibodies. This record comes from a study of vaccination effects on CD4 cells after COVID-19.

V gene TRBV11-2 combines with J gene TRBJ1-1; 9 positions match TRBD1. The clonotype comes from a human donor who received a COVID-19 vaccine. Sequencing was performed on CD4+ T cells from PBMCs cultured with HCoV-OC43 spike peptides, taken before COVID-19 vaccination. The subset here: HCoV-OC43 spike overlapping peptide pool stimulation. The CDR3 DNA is TGTGCCAGCCCCCTCCCGGGACAGGGTTATACTGAAGCTTTCTTT. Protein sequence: CASPLPGQGYTEAFF.